This TCR beta chain is drawn from a study of cytomegalovirus exposure and HLA in healthy donors. Overall study: Assignment to the Caucasian-associated ancestry cluster applied to approximately 80% of the approximately 360 genotyped donors.

Study-level findings and limits: Per published accounts, TCR beta sequences correctly predicted the HLA-A and HLA-B alleles of most subjects. Earlier findings revealed that most TCR beta V segments proved productive either about 90% or about 30% of the time.

About this clone: Its antigen is undetermined.

Germline assignment: CDR1 SGHNT and CDR2 YYREEE (reference sequence). The CDR3 has 13 residues. V lost 3 bases and J lost 5, with 11 bases in between. 13 Jbeta primers and 60 Vbeta primers were used for the PCR. Some clones are missing from TCRdb's copy, which holds only in-frame ones; the method was immunoSEQ multiplex PCR. The table lists about 180,000 clones, 79% of them singletons. The genes are TRBV5-4 and TRBJ2-5, with a tentative D call TRBD1 (5 bases). The receptor was isolated from a woman in her thirties or forties in good health and CMV-seronegative. The sequenced material came from PBMCs. The CDR3 loop reads CASSSPGLETQYF. The CDR3 nucleotides read TGTGCCAGCAGCTCCCCAGGGTTGGAGACCCAGTACTTC. Full variable domain (missing parts from reference TRBV5-4 and TRBJ2-5): ETGVTQSPTHLIKTRGQQVTLRCSSQSGHNTVSWYQQALGQGPQFIFQYYREEENGRGNFPPRFSGLQFPNYSSELNVNALELDDSALYLCASSSPGLETQYFGPGTRLLVL.